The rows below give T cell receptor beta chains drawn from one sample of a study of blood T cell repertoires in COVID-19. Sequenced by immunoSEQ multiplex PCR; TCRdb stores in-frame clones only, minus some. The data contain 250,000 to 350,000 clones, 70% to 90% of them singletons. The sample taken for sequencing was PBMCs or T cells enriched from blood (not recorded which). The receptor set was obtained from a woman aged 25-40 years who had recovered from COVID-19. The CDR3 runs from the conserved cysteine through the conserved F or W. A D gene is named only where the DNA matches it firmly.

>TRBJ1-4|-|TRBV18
CASSPQVPWEKLFF
TGTGCCAGCTCACCCCAGGTCCCCTGGGAAAAACTGTTTTTT
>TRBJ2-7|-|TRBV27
CASRSTGIGSYEQYF
TGTGCCAGCAGGTCGACAGGAATAGGCTCCTACGAGCAGTACTTC
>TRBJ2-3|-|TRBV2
CASTGTSTDTQYF
TGTGCCAGCACGGGGACTAGCACAGATACGCAGTATTTT
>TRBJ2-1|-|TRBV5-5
CASRGASYNEQFF
TGTGCCAGCAGGGGGGCGAGTTACAATGAGCAGTTCTTC
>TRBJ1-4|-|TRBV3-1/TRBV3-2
CASSKDRGF
TGTGCCAGCAGCAAGGATAGAGGTTTT
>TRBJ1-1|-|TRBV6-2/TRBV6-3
CASSPDGVNTEAFF
TGTGCCAGCAGTCCAGACGGGGTGAACACTGAAGCTTTCTTT
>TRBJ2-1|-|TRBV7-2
CASSPGGPSYNEQFF
TGTGCCAGCAGCCCGGGGGGCCCCTCCTACAATGAGCAGTTCTTC
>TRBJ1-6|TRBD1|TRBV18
CASSPRGQGRTNSPLHF
TGTGCCAGCTCACCCCGAGGACAGGGTCGGACGAATTCACCCCTCCACTTT
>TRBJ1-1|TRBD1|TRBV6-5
CASSFNRGLMNTEAFF
TGTGCCAGCAGTTTTAACAGGGGGCTCATGAACACTGAAGCTTTCTTT
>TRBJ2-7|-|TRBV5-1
CASSLQGEQYF
TGCGCCAGCAGCTTACAGGGCGAGCAGTACTTC